This T cell receptor (beta chain) was sequenced in a study of control samples from healthy donors and cancer patients. The V gene end was trimmed by 5 bases and the J gene end by 0 bases; junction bases not matched to a gene: 6. The CDR3 contains 17 residues. Germline V CDR1 and CDR2: LNHDA, SQIVND (reference sequence). Profiled with immunoSEQ multiplex PCR; TCRdb holds only in-frame clones, not every one. The sample carries more than 95,000 clones, approximately 93% recorded once. This TCR was sampled from a man between 25 and 39 years old in good health. The V gene is TRBV19, the J gene TRBJ2-6, with 8 bases identical to TRBD1. Sequences were obtained from blood. The CDR3 nucleotides read TGTGCCAGTAGTCGGGGGACAGGCCCCTCTGGGGCCAACGTCCTGACTTTC. This translates into CASSRGTGPSGANVLTF.